This T cell receptor beta chain was profiled in a study of CXCR3-negative and CXCR3-positive naive CD8 T cells. Whole-study findings and limits: Most assays were run on fresh PBMCs (CXCR3 expression partially decreased after cryopreservation). Similarly elevated diversity marked both naive subsets, with memory CD8+ cells showing far lower diversity. Memory cells differed in TRBV-TRBJ usage, but naive CXCR3-negative and CXCR3-positive cells had similar usage.

The authors prepared UMI-labeled TRB cDNA libraries by 5' RACE. From the 5' RACE reads, TCRdb lists one entry per CDR3 protein and no DNA. This table holds approximately 52,000 distinct CDR3 sequences. Comments on this clonotype: What it recognizes is unknown.

Germline CDR1 and CDR2: LGHDT and YNNKEL (reference sequence). The CDR3 contains 15 residues. Triplicate sorts, 300,000 cells apiece, were made for each CD8+ T cell subset. This TCR was recovered from a human donor in good health. Some clones in this sample may be carry-over from other donors' samples. The sample consisted of memory CD8+ T cells from blood. The chain recombines TRBV3-1 with TRBJ2-7; TCRdb designates TRBD2, a call that cannot be tested without DNA. CDR3 in amino acids: CASSQEADLGYEQYF.